This T cell receptor (beta chain) originates from a study of blood T cell repertoires in COVID-19. Germline loops: CDR1 LGHNA, CDR2 YSLEER. The V and J ends lost 0 bases and 2 bases, in that order; junction bases with no gene match: 12. The CDR3 contains 19 residues. TCRdb's table, derived via immunoSEQ multiplex PCR, lists solely in-frame clones and lacks some. The repertoire holds hundreds of thousands of clones, 88% seen once, with over 1.1% in the top ten. This chain connects TRBV4-3 to TRBJ1-2; 10 positions agree with TRBD1. What was sequenced was peripheral blood. This TCR was recovered from an elderly man with acute or convalescent COVID-19. In DNA form, the CDR3 reads TGCGCCAGCAGCCAAGATTTGGTGCGGACAGGGGGAGCGAACTATGGCTACACCTTC. As protein: CASSQDLVRTGGANYGYTF.